This TCR beta chain was captured in a study of T-cell reconstitution after alpha-beta-depleted transplantation in children. This clonotype was detected many times. Its target is not known. Points from the study as a whole: Where alpha-beta T cells came from about two months after transplant was reportedly several hundred expanded graft clones.

Researchers prepared the TCRbeta library using unique molecular identifiers, the study reports. One entry per CDR3 protein results from TCRdb running MiXCR on the PCR reads. The table shows over 100,000 distinct CDR3 sequences, with 6% occurring only once. Deletions cut 1 base from V and 6 bases from J, with 7 bases between. Germline V gives CDR1 LNHNV, CDR2 YYDKDF (reference sequence). The CDR3 is 13 residues long. The origin of this receptor is a female patient aged 2-9 years who had a stem cell transplant for Fanconi anemia, so the T cells may come from the graft donor. V gene TRBV15 combines with J gene TRBJ1-5; no firm D call. Sequenced material: PBMCs, mostly from graft donor cells, taken 60 days after TCRalphabeta/CD19-depleted stem cell transplant. CDR3 region: CATSRAGGQPQHF. The DNA for the CDR3 is TGTGCCACCAGCAGAGCCGGCGGTCAGCCCCAGCATTTT.